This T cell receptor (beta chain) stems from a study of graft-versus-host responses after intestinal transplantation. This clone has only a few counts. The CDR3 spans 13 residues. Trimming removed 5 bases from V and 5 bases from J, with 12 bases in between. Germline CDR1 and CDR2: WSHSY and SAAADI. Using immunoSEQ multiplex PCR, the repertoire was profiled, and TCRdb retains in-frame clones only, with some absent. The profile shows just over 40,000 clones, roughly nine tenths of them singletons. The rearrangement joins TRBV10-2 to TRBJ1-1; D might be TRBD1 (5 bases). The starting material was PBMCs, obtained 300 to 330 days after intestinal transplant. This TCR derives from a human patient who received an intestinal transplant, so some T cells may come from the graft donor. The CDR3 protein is CASSPRELTEAFF. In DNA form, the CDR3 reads TGCGCCAGCAGTCCCAGGGAGTTGACTGAAGCTTTCTTT.